These 26 T cell receptor beta chains were all obtained from the same sample, sequenced in a study of blood T cell repertoires in COVID-19. Produced via immunoSEQ multiplex PCR; TCRdb's table is partial and in-frame only. The data show fewer than 300,000 clones, with about 73% seen just once and 2.5% to 4% held by the top ten. Specimen: peripheral blood. These receptors all stem from a woman at least 80 years old with acute or convalescent COVID-19.

This rearrangement joins TRBV5-4 to TRBJ2-7; 9 bases fit TRBD1. V dropped 4 bases and J dropped 9; count of bases not matched to a gene: 8. Germline CDR1 is SGHNT and CDR2 is YYREEE (reference sequence). The CDR3 runs 13 residues. The CDR3 sequence is CASSRTGEVVQYF. In DNA form, the CDR3 reads TGTGCCAGCAGCCGGACAGGGGAGGTTGTGCAGTACTTC. Using reference TRBV5-4 and TRBJ2-7 for the parts outside the CDR3, the full variable domain is ETGVTQSPTHLIKTRGQQVTLRCSSQSGHNTVSWYQQALGQGPQFIFQYYREEENGRGNFPPRFSGLQFPNYSSELNVNALELDDSALYLCASSRTGEVVQYFGPGTRLTVT.

On this clone itself: Other DNA sequences of this sample code for an identical CDR3. This rearrangement joins TRBV3-1 (or the pseudogene TRBV3-2) to TRBJ2-5; 10 bases align to TRBD2. The germline V gene has CDR1 LGHDT and CDR2 YNNKEL (reference sequence). This CDR3 spans 13 amino acids. The V segment lost 6 bases and the J segment 5 bases; nucleotides outside the gene matches: 3. CDR3 nucleotide sequence: TGTGCCAGCAGTCGGACTAGCGGCGAGACCCAGTACTTC. Encoded protein: CASSRTSGETQYF.

The V gene is TRBV6-5, the J gene TRBJ2-7, with 9 bases fitting TRBD1. Per germline, CDR1 MNHEY and CDR2 SVGAGI. After removal of 5 bases from V and 2 bases from J, the junction contained 7 bases not matched to a gene. This CDR3 is built from 15 residues. CDR3 sequence reads: CASSPSGTGPYEQYF. The CDR3, as DNA: TGTGCCAGCAGTCCATCGGGGACAGGGCCCTACGAGCAGTACTTC.

This chain uses TRBV7-9 with TRBJ1-5; unclear D gene. CDR1 is SEHNR and CDR2 is FQNEAQ in the germline V gene (reference sequence). The CDR3 sequence is 19 residues long. Trimming removed 1 base at V and 1 base at J, with 20 bases between. The CDR3 sequence: CASSLGGGGRARSNQPQHF. The CDR3 DNA is TGTGCCAGCAGCTTAGGCGGTGGTGGGCGGGCGAGGAGCAATCAGCCCCAGCATTTT. Full variable domain (outside the CDR3, taken from reference TRBV7-9 and TRBJ1-5): DTGVSQNPRHKITKRGQNVTFRCDPISEHNRLYWYRQTLGQGPEFLTYFQNEAQLEKSRLLSDRFSAERPKGSFSTLEIQRTEQGDSAMYLCASSLGGGGRARSNQPQHFGDGTRLSIL.

The chain combines TRBV7-9 with TRBJ1-2; 12 bases are a match to TRBD1. The CDR3 length is 14 residues. CDR1 SEHNR and CDR2 FQNEAQ come from the germline V gene (reference sequence). After removal of 5 bases from V and 6 bases from J, the junction contained 4 bases not matched to a gene. This CDR3 reads CASSAGTGGNGYTF. CDR3 sequence (DNA): TGTGCCAGCAGCGCAGGGACAGGGGGCAATGGCTACACCTTC.

J is TRBJ2-1 and V is TRBV18; D remains unclear. The CDR3 totals 16 residues. The germline gives CDR1 KGHSH, CDR2 LQKENI. V lost 4 bases, J lost 0 bases, and 13 bases lay in between. CDR3 coding DNA: TGTGCCAGCTCACGCGGCGGAATAAGCTCCTACAATGAGCAGTTCTTC. Translating it yields CASSRGGISSYNEQFF.

On this clone: At one boundary the junction diverges from the germline segment, which might be a read error. The V call is TRBV4-1, the J call TRBJ2-7; 9 bases are a match to TRBD2. The CDR3 sequence is 15 residues long. The germline V gene encodes CDR1 MGHRA and CDR2 YSYEKL. CDR3 nucleotides: TGCGCCAGCAGACAAGGACTAGCGCCACCCTACGAGCAGTACTTC. Translating it yields CASRQGLAPPYEQYF.

The CDR3 protein is CASSPRTSGHTGELFF. The CDR3 DNA follows: TGTGCCAGCAGCCCCCGGACTAGCGGACACACCGGGGAGCTGTTTTTT. The chain joins TRBV11-1 to TRBJ2-2; TRBD2 matches at 10 bases. The germline V gene encodes CDR1 SGHAT and CDR2 FQDESV (reference sequence). The CDR3 extends over 16 amino acids. Losses at the gene ends were 5 bases for V and 3 bases for J; bases not matched to a gene: 6.

This clone was observed a few times. The rearrangement joins TRBV7-2 to TRBJ1-2, with D possibly TRBD1 on 6 matching bases. The CDR3 loop spans 14 amino acids. CDR1 and CDR2 from the germline V gene are SGHTA and FQGNSA. V was pared by 5 bases and J by 6 bases, with 16 bases between. The CDR3 nucleotides read TGTGCCAGCAGCCCCGGCGGACAGCCCCATGGCTACACCTTC. Amino acid sequence: CASSPGGQPHGYTF.

The chain couples TRBV7-9 to TRBJ1-4; 7 positions agree with TRBD1. V shed 2 bases, J shed 4 bases, and the junction held 4 bases outside the gene matches. This CDR3 contains 15 residues. Germline V gene lookup returns CDR1 SEHNR and CDR2 FQNEAQ (reference sequence). CDR3 in DNA: TGTGCCAGCAGCTTAAATGGGGACAGTAATGAAAAACTGTTTTTT. It is translated as CASSLNGDSNEKLFF.

The chain links TRBV7-9 to TRBJ2-7; 8 nucleotides agree with TRBD1. The CDR3 sequence is 15 residues long. With V trimmed by 5 bases and J by 6 bases, 12 bases remained unmatched. Germline CDR1 is SEHNR and CDR2 is FQNEAQ (reference sequence). DNA for the CDR3: TGTGCCAGCAGCCCCCGGGACAGGTCTTTCGTCGAGCAGTACTTC. Its translation: CASSPRDRSFVEQYF.

V and J are TRBV13 and TRBJ2-1; a weak D match, TRBD1 (6 bases). Looked up from germline, CDR1 is PRHDT and CDR2 is FYEKMQ (reference sequence). V lost 0 bases and J 1 base, leaving 10 bases between the germline ends. The CDR3 covers 16 residues. CDR3 sequence: CASSLGDRSSYNEQFF. For the CDR3, the DNA is TGTGCCAGCAGCTTAGGGGACAGAAGTTCCTACAATGAGCAGTTCTTC.

The V gene is TRBV4-2, the J gene TRBJ2-5; 7 positions agree with TRBD2. This CDR3 has 15 residues. V trimming: 0 bases; J trimming: 1 base; junction bases outside the gene matches: 2. Germline assignment: CDR1 LGHNA and CDR2 YNFKEQ. Written as DNA, the CDR3 is TGTGCCAGCAGCCAAGATGGGACTACCCAAGAGACCCAGTACTTC. This gives the protein CASSQDGTTQETQYF.

The chain couples TRBV2 to TRBJ2-5, with 14 bases aligning to TRBD2. Looked up from germline, CDR1 is SNHLY and CDR2 is FYNNEI. This CDR3 is built from 16 residues. Trimming cost V 6 bases and J 1 base; bases outside gene matches: 4. The CDR3 DNA reads TGTGCCAGCAGGCCGACTAGCGGGGGGGCCCAAGAGACCCAGTACTTC. As protein: CASRPTSGGAQETQYF.

The rearrangement links TRBV6-1 to TRBJ1-1; the D is unclear. Germline V lookup: CDR1 MNHNS, CDR2 SASEGT. V lost 0 bases, J lost 10 bases, and 12 bases lay in between. There are 13 residues in the CDR3. The CDR3 here is CASSEAFDSGAFF. In nucleotides, the CDR3 is TGTGCCAGCAGTGAAGCGTTTGATTCCGGAGCTTTCTTT.

Only one count was recorded for this clone. The V call is TRBV2, the J call TRBJ1-5; a possible D gene is TRBD1 (5 bases). The CDR3 runs 13 residues. The germline CDR1 and CDR2 sequences are SNHLY and FYNNEI. The V end lost 4 bases, the J end lost 5 bases, and 9 bases lay between the germline ends. The CDR3 DNA reads as TGTGCCAGCAGTGGACAGCAGTATCAGCCCCAGCATTTT. It specifies CASSGQQYQPQHF.

The chain uses TRBV21-1 and TRBJ2-1; the table calls TRBD2, which could not be checked here. TRBV21-1 is noted as a pseudogene. The CDR3 has 15 residues. In nucleotides, the CDR3 is TGTGCCAGCAGCAAAGAAGAGGGGGGGCCGAATGAGCAGTTCTTC. Residues: CASSKEEGGPNEQFF.

The chain joins TRBV2 to TRBJ2-1, with D possibly matching TRBD2 (6 bases). The CDR3 covers 14 residues. V dropped 8 bases and J dropped 0 bases, with 11 bases sitting between them. CDR1 is SNHLY, CDR2 FYNNEI, per germline. The CDR3: CASWAGSSYNEQFF. The CDR3, as DNA: TGTGCCAGCTGGGCGGGAAGCTCCTACAATGAGCAGTTCTTC.

The J gene is TRBJ1-5, the V gene TRBV2; D may be TRBD1 (6 bases). The germline gives CDR1 SNHLY, CDR2 FYNNEI. The CDR3 consists of 13 residues. V lost 6 bases and J lost 4, with 10 bases in between. The CDR3 spells CASRATGNQPQHF. CDR3 DNA: TGTGCCAGCAGGGCTACAGGGAATCAGCCCCAGCATTTT.

The chain carries TRBV5-1 and TRBJ2-5, with D possibly being TRBD1 (6 bases). Germline-derived CDR1 and CDR2 are SGHRS and YFSETQ. Between the trimmed V and J ends, which lost 6 bases and 2 bases, there was a span of 17 bases. This CDR3 is built from 15 residues. The CDR3: CASTQRYRAQETQYF. The DNA of the CDR3 is TGCGCCAGCACGCAACGGTACAGGGCTCAAGAGACCCAGTACTTC.

The gene calls are TRBV12-5 and TRBJ2-7; 13 positions match TRBD2. CDR1 is LGHNT, CDR2 FRNRAP, per germline. This CDR3 region has 13 residues. The V and J ends lost 9 bases and 4 bases, in that order; junction bases with no gene match: 3. The DNA of the CDR3 is TGTGCTAGCCGGACTAGCGGGGGTTACGAGCAGTACTTC. Translating it yields CASRTSGGYEQYF.

The chain joins TRBV18 to TRBJ1-4, with 9 bases identical to TRBD1. CDR1 is KGHSH, CDR2 LQKENI, per germline. This CDR3 has 15 residues. V lost 0 bases and J lost 10; bases outside the gene matches: 6. The CDR3, as DNA: TGTGCCAGCTCACCACCGGGACAGGGCGGAGGAAAACTGTTTTTT. This encodes CASSPPGQGGGKLFF.

The V and J genes are TRBV6-5 and TRBJ2-7; 7 bases are shared with TRBD2. CDR1 and CDR2 (germline): MNHEY, SVGAGI. V was clipped by 6 bases and J by 0 bases; unmatched bases: 2. The CDR3 loop spans 13 amino acids. For the CDR3, the DNA is TGTGCCAGCAGCCCGGGGGGCTCCTACGAGCAGTACTTC. Amino acids: CASSPGGSYEQYF.

The chain couples TRBV5-4 to TRBJ1-2; the D is unclear. Trimming stripped 4 bases from V and 13 bases from J, with 20 bases between. The germline CDR1 and CDR2 sequences are SGHNT and YYREEE (reference sequence). The CDR3 loop spans 13 amino acids. The CDR3 region is CASSLTQEQLSTF. The CDR3 bases are TGTGCCAGCAGCCTAACGCAGGAACAGCTTAGCACCTTC.

This rearrangement joins TRBV7-6 to TRBJ2-5; 10 nucleotides line up with TRBD1. V lost 5 bases to trimming and J lost 7 bases; unmatched junction nucleotides: 10. The germline V gene encodes CDR1 SGHVS and CDR2 FNYEAQ. This CDR3 is built from 15 residues. CDR3 nucleotides: TGTGCCAGCAGCCAGACGGGACAGGGGTGGGGGACCCAGTACTTC. Translating it yields CASSQTGQGWGTQYF.

The chain recombines TRBV5-1 with TRBJ2-7, with 7 bases aligning to TRBD1. The CDR3 runs 13 residues. The germline V gene has CDR1 SGHRS and CDR2 YFSETQ. V was pared by 4 bases and J by 1 base, with 2 bases of the junction left unmatched. The CDR3 protein is CASSTGQSYEQYF. CDR3 DNA: TGCGCCAGCAGCACGGGACAGTCCTACGAGCAGTACTTC.